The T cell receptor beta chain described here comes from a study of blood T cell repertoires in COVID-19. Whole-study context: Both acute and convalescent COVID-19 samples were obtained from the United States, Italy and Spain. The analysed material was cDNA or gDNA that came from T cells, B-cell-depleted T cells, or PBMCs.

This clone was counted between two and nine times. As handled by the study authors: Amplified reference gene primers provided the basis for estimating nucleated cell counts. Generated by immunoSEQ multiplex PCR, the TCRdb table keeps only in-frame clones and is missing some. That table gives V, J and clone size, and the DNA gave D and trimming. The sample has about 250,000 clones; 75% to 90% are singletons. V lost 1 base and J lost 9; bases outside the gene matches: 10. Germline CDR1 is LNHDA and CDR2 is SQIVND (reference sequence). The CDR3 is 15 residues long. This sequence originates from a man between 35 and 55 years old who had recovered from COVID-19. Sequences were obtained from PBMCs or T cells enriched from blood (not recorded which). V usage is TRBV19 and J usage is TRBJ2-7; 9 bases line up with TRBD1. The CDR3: CASSIGDRAPGGQYF. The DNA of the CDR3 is TGTGCCAGTAGTATAGGGGACAGGGCCCCGGGCGGGCAGTACTTC.